The 21 T cell receptor beta chains in this list originate from one sample, sequenced in a study of regulatory T cells in long-lasting Graves disease. HTBI primers from iRepertoire and Arm-PCR of CDR3 regions yielded the TCR beta libraries. Each CDR3 protein is one row after TCRdb ran MiXCR on the multiplex PCR reads. The sample lists 250,000 to 300,000 distinct CDR3 sequences, around 18% occurring once. Time point in this sample: newly diagnosed GD, antithyroid drugs for less than 3 months. The TCR library used RNA extracted from PBMCs. The sample was also linked to a second study, of T cells in Graves' hyperthyroidism and ophthalmopathy.

The sequencing here drew on peripheral blood mononuclear cells (PBMCs), taken at new diagnosis, from a patient treated with antithyroid drugs. The receptors here all came from a woman aged 30 to 39 with Graves disease.

In this sample, this clonotype turned up many times. The chain links TRBV20-1 to TRBJ2-7, with 7 positions matching TRBD2. The CDR3 is made up of 15 amino acids. V was pared by 2 bases and J by 0 bases, with 7 bases of the junction left unmatched. CDR1 DFQATT and CDR2 SNEGSKA come from the germline V gene (reference sequence). The DNA of the CDR3 is TGCAGTGCTAGATTGGGGGGGGGGGGCTCCTACGAGCAGTACTTC. Its protein product is CSARLGGGGSYEQYF.

The chain uses TRBV20-1 and TRBJ1-5; D not certain. V was cut by 1 base and J by 4 bases, with 11 bases left in between. The CDR3 is 14 residues long. CDR1 is DFQATT and CDR2 is SNEGSKA in the germline V gene (reference sequence). The CDR3 coding sequence is TGCAGTGCTAGAGGGCCGGGAGGGAATCAGCCCCAGCATTTT. It codes for CSARGPGGNQPQHF.

In regard to this clonotype: This may stem from a read error, because a much larger clone lies one nucleotide away. V gene TRBV18 combines with J gene TRBJ2-7, with a tentative D call TRBD1 (5 bases). Trimming left V 3 bases short and J 5 bases short, with 14 bases between. The CDR3 contains 14 residues. Germline values: CDR1 KGHSH, CDR2 LQKENI. In DNA, the CDR3 is TGTGCCAGCTCACCGGGCCCCCCAGGGAACGAGCAGTACTTC. Translated: CASSPGPPGNEQYF.

This clonotype was seen repeatedly, ten times or more. The genes are TRBV5-1 and TRBJ1-2; D unresolved. CDR3 length: 15 residues. The germline V gene has CDR1 SGHRS and CDR2 YFSETQ. The V end was cut by 2 bases, the J end by 2 bases, with 13 bases between. CDR3 coding DNA: TGCGCCAGCAGCTTAGCGGTGACGGGGAACTATGGCTACACCTTC. Encoded protein: CASSLAVTGNYGYTF.

CDR3 residues: CASSPPGRMNTGELFF. DNA of the CDR3: TGTGCCAGCTCACCCCCCGGACGGATGAACACCGGGGAGCTGTTTTTT. The chain is built from TRBV18 and TRBJ2-2; D gene unclear. The CDR3 is 16 amino acids. The V and J ends lost 3 bases and 1 base respectively, with 12 bases between them. CDR1 and CDR2 (germline): KGHSH, LQKENI.

This clonotype has at least ten counts. CDR3 DNA: TGTGCCAGCAAATTCCACAGGATGAGCTCTGGGGCCAACGTCCTGACTTTC. It is translated as CASKFHRMSSGANVLTF. The V and J genes are TRBV7-2 and TRBJ2-6; maybe TRBD1 (5 bases). Trimming took 7 bases from V and 0 from J, leaving 16 bases between them. Germline V gene lookup returns CDR1 SGHTA and CDR2 FQGNSA. The CDR3 totals 17 residues.

Many counts were recorded for this clonotype. The V gene is TRBV12-3 or TRBV12-4, the J gene TRBJ2-3, with 9 bases aligning to TRBD2. V trimming: 3 bases; J trimming: 5 bases; junction bases outside the gene matches: 9. The CDR3 covers 16 residues. The CDR3 region has the DNA TGTGCCAGCAGTTTGTGGGGCGGGGGGGCAAAAGATACGCAGTATTTT. As protein: CASSLWGGGAKDTQYF.

The CDR3, as DNA: TGTGCCAGCAGTTCCGCCGACAGGCTGAACACTGAAGCTTTCTTT. This translates into CASSSADRLNTEAFF. The chain combines TRBV6-2 or TRBV6-3 with TRBJ1-1, with a tentative D call TRBD1 (6 bases). The germline V gene encodes CDR1 MNHEY and CDR2 SVGEGT. V was shortened by 4 bases and J by 0 bases, with 12 bases between the two germline ends. The CDR3 runs to 15 residues.

Ten or more counts support this clonotype. This rearrangement joins TRBV28 to TRBJ1-1; no clear D. Germline CDR1 reads MDHEN; CDR2 reads SYDVKM. This CDR3 spans 14 amino acids. V lost 2 bases, J lost 4 bases, and 11 bases lay in between. Written as DNA, the CDR3 is TGTGCCAGCAGTTTAGTCCAGCGGGGCACTGAAGCTTTCTTT. This translates into CASSLVQRGTEAFF.

This CDR3 is CASSLELGLGETQYF. The CDR3 DNA sequence: TGTGCCAGCAGCTTGGAGTTGGGACTAGGGGAGACCCAGTACTTC. The chain links TRBV5-4 to TRBJ2-5; TRBD2 matches 8 bases. Trimming cost V 0 bases and J 5 bases; bases outside gene matches: 6. Germline CDR1 is SGHNT and CDR2 is YYREEE (reference sequence). This CDR3 spans 15 amino acids.

This clonotype has at least ten counts. The J gene is TRBJ1-1, the V gene TRBV5-6; tentatively, D is TRBD1 (5 bases). Germline values: CDR1 SGHDT, CDR2 YYEEEE. This CDR3 region has 18 residues. The V gene lost 3 bases and the J gene lost 4 bases, with 25 bases spanning the gap. The CDR3 nucleotides read TGTGCCAGCAGCTCATCCATATTAACAGGACCGGGGTCCACTGAAGCTTTCTTT. This sequence encodes CASSSSILTGPGSTEAFF.

The chain uses TRBV7-2 and TRBJ1-1, with 11 bases lining up with TRBD1. J lost 4 bases, V lost 3 bases, and 4 bases had no gene match. This CDR3 comprises 15 residues. Germline V gene sequence: CDR1 SGHTA, CDR2 FQGNSA. CDR3 bases: TGTGCCAGCAGCTTCGGGGACAGGGGGGGCACTGAAGCTTTCTTT. Translation gives CASSFGDRGGTEAFF. The full variable domain, completed using reference TRBV7-2 and TRBJ1-1, is GAGVSQSPSNKVTEKGKDVELRCDPISGHTALYWYRQSLGQGLEFLIYFQGNSAPDKSGLPSDRFSAERTGGSVSTLTIQRTQQEDSAVYLCASSFGDRGGTEAFFGQGTRLTVV.

This clonotype was seen at least ten times. This chain links TRBV6-1 with TRBJ1-3; the D is unclear. The CDR3 spans 15 residues. Trimming cost V 7 bases and J 0 bases, with 13 bases left between them. CDR1 MNHNS and CDR2 SASEGT come from the germline V gene. CDR3 protein: CASTYRVTSGNTIYF. In DNA form, the CDR3 reads TGTGCCAGCACCTACCGGGTTACCTCTGGAAACACCATATATTTT.

This clonotype was picked up many times. The rearrangement links TRBV5-1 to TRBJ2-5, with TRBD2 identical over 8 bases. The CDR3 length is 14 residues. V was clipped by 3 bases and J by 2 bases; unmatched bases: 3. Per the germline V gene, CDR1 is SGHRS and CDR2 is YFSETQ. For the CDR3, the DNA is TGCGCCAGCAGCTATGAGCGGGGGCAAGAGACCCAGTACTTC. Residues: CASSYERGQETQYF.

With regard to this clonotype: A far larger clone differs by one base, so this is likely a read error. This chain connects TRBV11-2 to TRBJ1-2; D is uncertain. Germline values: CDR1 SGHAT, CDR2 FQNNGV. With 5 bases removed from V and 2 bases from J, the gap between germline ends came to 12 bases. The CDR3 extends over 14 amino acids. The CDR3 is CASSPTEVNYGYTF. In DNA form, the CDR3 reads TGTGCCAGCAGCCCTACGGAGGTGAACTATGGCTACACCTTC.

This clonotype was seen many times. CDR3: CASGDRDRPSGANVLTF. The CDR3 nucleotides read TGTGCCAGCGGAGACCGGGACAGACCCTCTGGGGCCAACGTCCTGACTTTC. The chain links TRBV6-1 to TRBJ2-6, with 7 positions matching TRBD1. In germline, CDR1 is MNHNS, CDR2 SASEGT. With 8 bases clipped from V and 0 bases from J, the junction kept 10 bases outside the gene matches. The CDR3 has 17 amino acids.

The chain joins TRBV5-4 to TRBJ2-5; no clear D gene. The CDR3 sequence is 12 residues long. Trimming left V 4 bases short and J 4 bases short, with 8 bases between. Germline V gene lookup returns CDR1 SGHNT and CDR2 YYREEE (reference sequence). CDR3 sequence: CASSGFGETQYF. The CDR3, as DNA: TGTGCCAGCAGCGGCTTCGGAGAGACCCAGTACTTC.

This clonotype was counted many times. The V and J genes are TRBV12-3 or TRBV12-4 and TRBJ2-7; 8 bases are shared with TRBD1. V shed 0 bases and J 4 bases; nucleotides not matched to a gene: 5. The CDR3 consists of 15 residues. CDR3 DNA sequence: TGTGCCAGCAGTTTAGCGGCAGGGGGCGGATACGAGCAGTACTTC. It specifies CASSLAAGGGYEQYF.

This clonotype showed up many times. J is TRBJ2-7 and V is TRBV18; 8 bases are a match to TRBD2. The trim removed 3 bases at V and 3 bases at J, leaving 7 bases unmatched. The CDR3 contains 15 residues. The V gene's germline CDR1 is KGHSH and CDR2 LQKENI. CDR3 in DNA: TGTGCCAGCTCACCCTCCCGGGGGGGAGTCTACGAGCAGTACTTC. As protein: CASSPSRGGVYEQYF.

In this sample, this clonotype turned up many times. The chain recombines TRBV5-1 with TRBJ1-3; 9 bases are a match to TRBD1. Germline CDR1 is SGHRS and CDR2 is YFSETQ. The CDR3 runs to 15 residues. Unmatched junction bases numbered 1, after V lost 3 bases and J lost 0 bases. Here the CDR3 reads CASSSGQGSGNTIYF. The CDR3 bases are TGCGCCAGCAGCTCGGGACAGGGCTCTGGAAACACCATATATTTT.

A few counts support this clonotype. This rearrangement joins TRBV10-2 to TRBJ2-4; the match to TRBD1 covers 10 bases. With V trimmed by 6 bases and J by 6 bases, 8 bases remained unmatched. The CDR3 consists of 15 residues. CDR1 and CDR2 (germline): WSHSY, SAAADI. This chain's CDR3 is CASRVDRGRGNIQYF. As DNA, the CDR3 is TGCGCCAGCAGGGTAGACAGGGGGCGCGGAAACATTCAGTACTTC.